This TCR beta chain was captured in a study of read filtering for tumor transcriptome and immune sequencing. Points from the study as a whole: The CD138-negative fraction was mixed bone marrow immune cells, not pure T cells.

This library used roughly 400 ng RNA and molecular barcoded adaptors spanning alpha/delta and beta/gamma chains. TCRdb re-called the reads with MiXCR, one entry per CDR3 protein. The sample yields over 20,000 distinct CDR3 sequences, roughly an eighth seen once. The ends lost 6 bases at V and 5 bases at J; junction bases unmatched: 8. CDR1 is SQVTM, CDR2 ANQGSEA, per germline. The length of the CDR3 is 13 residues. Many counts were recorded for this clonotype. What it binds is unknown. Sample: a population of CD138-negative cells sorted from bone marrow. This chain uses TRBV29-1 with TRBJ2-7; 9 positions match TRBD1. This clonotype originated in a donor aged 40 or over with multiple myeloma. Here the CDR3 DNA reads TGCAGCGTCCTTCCGGACAGGGGCCACGAGCAGTACTTC. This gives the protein CSVLPDRGHEQYF.